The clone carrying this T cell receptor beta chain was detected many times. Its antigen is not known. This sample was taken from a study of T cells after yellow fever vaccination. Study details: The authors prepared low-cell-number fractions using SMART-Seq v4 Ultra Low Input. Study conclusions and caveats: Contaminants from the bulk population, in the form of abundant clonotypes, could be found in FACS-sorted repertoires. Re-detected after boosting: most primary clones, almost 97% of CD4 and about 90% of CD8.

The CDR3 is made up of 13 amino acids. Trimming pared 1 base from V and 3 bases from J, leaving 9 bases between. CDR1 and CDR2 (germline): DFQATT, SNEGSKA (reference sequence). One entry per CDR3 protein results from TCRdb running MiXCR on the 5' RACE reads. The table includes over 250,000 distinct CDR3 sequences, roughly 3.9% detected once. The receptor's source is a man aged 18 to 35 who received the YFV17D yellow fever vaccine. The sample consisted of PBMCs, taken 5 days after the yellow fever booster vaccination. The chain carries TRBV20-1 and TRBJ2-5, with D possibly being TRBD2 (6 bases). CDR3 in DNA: TGCAGTGCTAGAGGCGCGGGAAAAGAGACCCAGTACTTC. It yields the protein CSARGAGKETQYF.